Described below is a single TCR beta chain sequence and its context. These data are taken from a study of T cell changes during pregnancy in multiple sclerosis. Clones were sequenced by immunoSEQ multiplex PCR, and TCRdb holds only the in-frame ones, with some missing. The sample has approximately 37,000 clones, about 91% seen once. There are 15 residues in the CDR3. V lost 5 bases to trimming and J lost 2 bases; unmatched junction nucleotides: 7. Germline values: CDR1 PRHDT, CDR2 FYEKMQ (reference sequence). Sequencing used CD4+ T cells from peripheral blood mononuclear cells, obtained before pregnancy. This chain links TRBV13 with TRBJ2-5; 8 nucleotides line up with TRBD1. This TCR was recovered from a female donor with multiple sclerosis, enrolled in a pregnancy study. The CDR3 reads CASSRQGPIQETQYF. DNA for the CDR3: TGTGCCAGCAGCCGACAGGGGCCCATTCAAGAGACCCAGTACTTC.